Reported below is one T cell receptor beta chain. Its antigen is not known. Libraries for TCR beta were constructed using UMI-labeled 5' RACE. Original methodology: Whatever TCR beta library was examined, it held from several thousand up to 18,000 functional CDR3 beta clonotypes. Following a re-call of the 5' RACE reads, TCRdb has one entry per CDR3 protein and lacks DNA. For this entry, the V and J calls and clone size follow TCRdb and not the study's own pipeline. The sample data list roughly 10,000 distinct CDR3 sequences. These data originate in a study of human CD8 memory T cell subsets. Whole-study findings and limits: By Chao1 estimates, precursor exhausted T cells appeared less diverse than stem-like memory T cells. Of all T cell receptor chains, just the beta chains were sequenced in this study.

This clonotype was sampled from a human donor in good health. The sample taken for sequencing was CD8+ T cells from PBMCs.

The CDR3 spells CATSRGKEEETQYF. The rearrangement uses TRBV15 and TRBJ2-5. From germline, CDR1 is LNHNV and CDR2 YYDKDF (reference sequence). The CDR3 is made up of 14 amino acids.